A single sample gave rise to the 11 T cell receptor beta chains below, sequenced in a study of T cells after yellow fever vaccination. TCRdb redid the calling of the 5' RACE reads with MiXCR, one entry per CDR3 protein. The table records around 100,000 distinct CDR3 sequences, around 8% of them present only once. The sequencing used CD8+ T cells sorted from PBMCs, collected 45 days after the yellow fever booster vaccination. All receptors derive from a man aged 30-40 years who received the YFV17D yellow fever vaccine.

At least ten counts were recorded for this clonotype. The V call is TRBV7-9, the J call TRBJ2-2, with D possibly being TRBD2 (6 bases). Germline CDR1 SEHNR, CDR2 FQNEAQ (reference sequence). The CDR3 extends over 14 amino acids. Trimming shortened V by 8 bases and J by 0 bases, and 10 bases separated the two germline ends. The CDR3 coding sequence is TGTGCCAGCCTCGGGAGTACGAACACCGGGGAGCTGTTTTTT. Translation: CASLGSTNTGELFF.

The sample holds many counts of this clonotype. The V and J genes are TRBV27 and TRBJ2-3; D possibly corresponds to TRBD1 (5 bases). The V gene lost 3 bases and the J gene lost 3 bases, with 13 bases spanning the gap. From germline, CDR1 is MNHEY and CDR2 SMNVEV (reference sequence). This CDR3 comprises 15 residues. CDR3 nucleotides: TGTGCCAGCAGTTTCGGGTCAGGGTTAACAGATACGCAGTATTTT. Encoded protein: CASSFGSGLTDTQYF.

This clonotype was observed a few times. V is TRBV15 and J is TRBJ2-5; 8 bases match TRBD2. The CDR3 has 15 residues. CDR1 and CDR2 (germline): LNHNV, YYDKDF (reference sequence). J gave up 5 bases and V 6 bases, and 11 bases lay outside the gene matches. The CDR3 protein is CATSRRGEGFETQYF. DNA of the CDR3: TGTGCCACCAGTCGGCGGGGGGAGGGGTTTGAGACCCAGTACTTC.

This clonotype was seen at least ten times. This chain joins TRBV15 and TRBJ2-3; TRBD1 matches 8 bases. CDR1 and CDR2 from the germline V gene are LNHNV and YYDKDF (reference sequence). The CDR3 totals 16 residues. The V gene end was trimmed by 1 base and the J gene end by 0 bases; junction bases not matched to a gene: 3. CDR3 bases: TGTGCCACCAGCAGAGTGGACAGGGCTAGCACAGATACGCAGTATTTT. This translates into CATSRVDRASTDTQYF.

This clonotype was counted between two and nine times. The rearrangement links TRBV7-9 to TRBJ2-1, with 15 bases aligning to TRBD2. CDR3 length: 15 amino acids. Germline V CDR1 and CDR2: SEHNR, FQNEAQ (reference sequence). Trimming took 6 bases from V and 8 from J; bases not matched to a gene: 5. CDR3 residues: CASSWTSGRADEQFF. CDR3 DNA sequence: TGTGCCAGCAGTTGGACTAGCGGGAGGGCCGATGAGCAGTTCTTC.

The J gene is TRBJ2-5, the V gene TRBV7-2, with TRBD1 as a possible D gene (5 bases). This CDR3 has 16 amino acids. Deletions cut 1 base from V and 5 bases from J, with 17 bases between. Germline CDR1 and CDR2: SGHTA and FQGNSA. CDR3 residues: CASSLVVVDSRETQYF. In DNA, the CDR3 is TGTGCCAGCAGCTTAGTAGTAGTCGACAGCAGGGAGACCCAGTACTTC.

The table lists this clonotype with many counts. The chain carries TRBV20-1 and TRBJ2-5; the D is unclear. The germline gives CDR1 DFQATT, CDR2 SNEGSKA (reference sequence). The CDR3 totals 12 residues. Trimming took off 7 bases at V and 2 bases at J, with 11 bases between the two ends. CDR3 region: CSGTDRQETQYF. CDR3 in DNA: TGCAGTGGAACGGACCGGCAAGAGACCCAGTACTTC.

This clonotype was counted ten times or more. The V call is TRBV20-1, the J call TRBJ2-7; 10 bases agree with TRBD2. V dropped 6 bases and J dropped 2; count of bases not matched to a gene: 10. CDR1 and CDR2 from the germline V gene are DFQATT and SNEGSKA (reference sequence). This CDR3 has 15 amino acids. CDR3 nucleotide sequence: TGCAGTGCCACTCCCCTTACTAGCGGGACCTACGAGCAGTACTTC. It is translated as CSATPLTSGTYEQYF.

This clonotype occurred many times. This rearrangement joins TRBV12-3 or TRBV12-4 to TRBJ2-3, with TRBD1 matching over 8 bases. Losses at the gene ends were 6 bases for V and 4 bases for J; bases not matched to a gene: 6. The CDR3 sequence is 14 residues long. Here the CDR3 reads CASSRTGKPDTQYF. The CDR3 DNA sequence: TGTGCCAGCAGCCGGACAGGGAAGCCAGATACGCAGTATTTT.

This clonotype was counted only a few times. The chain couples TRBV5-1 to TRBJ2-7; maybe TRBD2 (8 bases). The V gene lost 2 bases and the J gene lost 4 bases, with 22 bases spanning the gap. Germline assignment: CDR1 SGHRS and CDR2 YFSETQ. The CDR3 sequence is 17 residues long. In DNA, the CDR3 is TGCGCCAGCAGCTTTTGGGACAGCCAGCTAGCGGGTTACGAGCAGTACTTC. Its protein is CASSFWDSQLAGYEQYF.

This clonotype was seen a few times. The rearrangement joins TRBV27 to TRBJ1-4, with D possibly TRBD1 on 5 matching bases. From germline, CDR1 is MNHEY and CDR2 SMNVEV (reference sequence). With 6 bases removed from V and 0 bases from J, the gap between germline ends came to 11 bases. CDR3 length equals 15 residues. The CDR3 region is CASSPGLATNEKLFF. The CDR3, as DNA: TGTGCCAGCAGCCCAGGGCTTGCAACTAATGAAAAACTGTTTTTT.